The rows below give T cell receptor beta chains drawn from one sample of a study of radiation and T cells in renal cell carcinoma. Data came from immunoSEQ multiplex PCR; TCRdb stores just in-frame clones and leaves some out. The sample lists 55,000 to 65,000 clones, 65% to 80% occurring once. The sequences come from blood, collected from a patient whose treatment included radiotherapy and nephrectomy. Source of these receptors: a man aged 55 to 70 with renal cell carcinoma. CDR3s include the opening cysteine and the closing phenylalanine or tryptophan. The order of the fields is D gene, J gene, V gene, clone size, CDR3 protein, CDR3 DNA. The D gene is left open where the match is weak. Clone size is not always given. Where it is, it says once, few, many or a class for expanded clones.

D: TRBD2
J: TRBJ2-4
V: TRBV29-1
size: .
CDR3: CSVRRGGSLKNIQYF
DNA: TGCAGCGTGCGGAGGGGAGGGTCCTTAAAAAACATTCAGTACTTC

D: .
J: TRBJ1-5
V: TRBV7-2
size: .
CDR3: CASSLAPGRGLWNQPQHF
DNA: TGTGCCAGCAGCTTAGCGCCCGGCAGGGGCTTATGGAATCAGCCCCAGCATTTT

D: .
J: TRBJ2-5
V: TRBV5-1
size: .
CDR3: CASSPGLQETQYF
DNA: TGCGCCAGCAGCCCGGGCCTGCAAGAGACCCAGTACTTC

D: .
J: TRBJ1-2
V: TRBV29-1
size: .
CDR3: CSARTDYGYTF
DNA: TGCAGCGCACGGACAGACTATGGCTACACCTTC

D: .
J: TRBJ2-5
V: TRBV30
size: .
CDR3: CAWSPRAGGETQYF
DNA: TGTGCCTGGAGTCCAAGGGCCGGGGGAGAGACCCAGTACTTC

D: TRBD2
J: TRBJ2-1
V: TRBV11-2
size: .
CDR3: CASSLLGEGEQFF
DNA: TGTGCCAGCAGCCTCCTCGGGGAGGGTGAGCAGTTCTTC

D: TRBD2
J: TRBJ2-1
V: TRBV6-4
size: few
CDR3: CASSDGTSGTYNEQFF
DNA: TGTGCCAGCAGTGATGGGACTAGCGGTACCTACAATGAGCAGTTCTTC

D: .
J: TRBJ1-1
V: TRBV2
size: .
CDR3: CASPGGDEAFF
DNA: TGTGCCAGCCCAGGTGGGGATGAAGCTTTCTTT

D: TRBD1
J: TRBJ2-7
V: TRBV6-5
size: .
CDR3: CASRTGTAAIRQYF
DNA: TGTGCCAGCAGAACCGGGACAGCCGCCATAAGGCAGTACTTC

D: .
J: TRBJ2-1
V: TRBV15
size: .
CDR3: CATSRGTASYNEQFF
DNA: TGTGCCACCAGCAGAGGGACAGCATCCTACAATGAGCAGTTCTTC

D: .
J: TRBJ2-1
V: TRBV7-6
size: few
CDR3: CASSLAEGRPYNEQFF
DNA: TGTGCCAGCAGCTTAGCGGAGGGGCGGCCCTACAATGAGCAGTTCTTC

D: TRBD2
J: TRBJ2-7
V: TRBV18
size: .
CDR3: CASSPVPGLAPTYEQYF
DNA: TGTGCCAGCTCACCCGTCCCGGGACTAGCGCCGACCTACGAGCAGTACTTC

D: TRBD1
J: TRBJ2-1
V: TRBV18
size: many
CDR3: CASSLGQGGYNEQFF
DNA: TGTGCCAGCTCTCTAGGACAGGGGGGTTACAATGAGCAGTTCTTC

D: TRBD1
J: TRBJ1-2
V: TRBV27
size: few
CDR3: CASSLQGALRNYGYTF
DNA: TGTGCCAGCAGTTTACAGGGGGCGCTTCGAAACTATGGCTACACCTTC

D: .
J: TRBJ1-4
V: TRBV5-4
size: .
CDR3: CASSLLTATTNEKLFF
DNA: TGTGCCAGCAGCTTGTTGACGGCTACAACTAATGAAAAACTGTTTTTT

D: TRBD2
J: TRBJ2-5
V: TRBV7-2
size: .
CDR3: CASSFPAGGQETQYF
DNA: TGTGCCAGCAGCTTTCCGGCGGGGGGCCAAGAGACCCAGTACTTC

D: .
J: TRBJ2-5
V: TRBV21-1
size: .
CDR3: CASSRTPEETQYF
DNA: TGTGCCAGCAGCAGGACTCCAGAAGAGACCCAGTACTTC

D: .
J: TRBJ1-4
V: TRBV28
size: once
CDR3: CASLRRTEEKLFF
DNA: TGTGCCAGCCTCAGGCGGACGGAGGAAAAACTGTTTTTT

D: TRBD2
J: TRBJ2-5
V: TRBV5-1
size: few
CDR3: CASSPPRAGEETQYF
DNA: TGCGCCAGCAGCCCGCCGCGCGCGGGAGAAGAGACCCAGTACTTC

D: TRBD2
J: TRBJ2-5
V: TRBV12-5
size: .
CDR3: CASGLGLAGASATQYF
DNA: TGTGCTAGTGGTTTGGGACTAGCGGGAGCGTCAGCGACCCAGTACTTC

D: .
J: TRBJ1-2
V: TRBV2
size: .
CDR3: CASSEDREGYTF
DNA: TGTGCCAGCAGTGAAGACAGGGAGGGCTACACCTTC

D: .
J: TRBJ1-5
V: TRBV15
size: few
CDR3: CATSRDEARPQHF
DNA: TGTGCCACCAGCAGAGACGAGGCCCGGCCCCAGCATTTT

D: .
J: TRBJ1-1
V: TRBV30
size: .
CDR3: CAWDQGNTEAFF
DNA: TGTGCCTGGGATCAGGGGAACACTGAAGCTTTCTTT

D: .
J: TRBJ1-2
V: TRBV2
size: .
CDR3: CASNEIYGYTF
DNA: TGTGCCAGCAATGAGATCTATGGCTACACCTTC

D: .
J: TRBJ1-3
V: TRBV7-2
size: .
CDR3: CASSFLGNPGNTIYF
DNA: TGTGCCAGCAGCTTTCTTGGAAATCCTGGAAACACCATATATTTT

D: .
J: TRBJ1-5
V: TRBV19
size: .
CDR3: CASSTSLNQPQHF
DNA: TGTGCCAGTAGTACCAGTTTAAACCAGCCCCAGCATTTT

D: TRBD2
J: TRBJ2-1
V: TRBV11-3
size: .
CDR3: CASSTETSGRFDEQFF
DNA: TGTGCCAGCAGCACGGAGACTAGCGGGAGGTTCGATGAGCAGTTCTTC

D: .
J: TRBJ1-3
V: TRBV30
size: .
CDR3: CAWSVRGAGGNTIYF
DNA: TGTGCCTGGAGTGTACGGGGGGCAGGAGGAAACACCATATATTTT

D: .
J: TRBJ2-7
V: TRBV30
size: .
CDR3: CAWSVDRSLSGEQYF
DNA: TGTGCCTGGAGTGTAGATAGGTCCCTATCCGGCGAGCAGTACTTC

D: TRBD1
J: TRBJ1-2
V: TRBV19
size: .
CDR3: CASSRTGIVYGYTF
DNA: TGTGCCAGTAGTAGGACAGGGATCGTCTATGGCTACACCTTC

D: .
J: TRBJ1-1
V: TRBV5-1
size: .
CDR3: CASSFVGRATEAFF
DNA: TGCGCCAGCAGCTTTGTGGGGAGAGCCACTGAAGCTTTCTTT

D: .
J: TRBJ2-1
V: TRBV9
size: once
CDR3: CASSVGQYNEQFF
DNA: TGTGCCAGCAGCGTAGGACAGTACAATGAGCAGTTCTTC

D: .
J: TRBJ2-1
V: TRBV7-2
size: .
CDR3: CASSLIGGDNEQFF
DNA: TGTGCCAGCAGCCTTATCGGAGGGGACAATGAGCAGTTCTTC

D: TRBD1
J: TRBJ1-1
V: TRBV29-1
size: once
CDR3: CSVDISGQGYTEAFF
DNA: TGCAGCGTTGATATTTCCGGACAGGGGTACACTGAAGCTTTCTTT

D: .
J: TRBJ1-4
V: TRBV2
size: .
CDR3: CASSGATVVNEKLFF
DNA: TGTGCCAGCAGTGGGGCCACCGTCGTTAATGAAAAACTGTTTTTT

D: .
J: TRBJ1-1
V: TRBV19
size: .
CDR3: CASRTRGNTEAFF
DNA: TGTGCCAGTAGAACCAGGGGGAACACTGAAGCTTTCTTT

D: TRBD1
J: TRBJ1-1
V: TRBV6-6
size: .
CDR3: CASSDRGEVTEAFF
DNA: TGTGCCAGCAGCGACAGGGGAGAAGTCACTGAAGCTTTCTTT

D: .
J: TRBJ1-2
V: TRBV19
size: once
CDR3: CASSSGTATYGYTF
DNA: TGTGCCAGTAGTTCTGGGACGGCGACCTATGGCTACACCTTC

D: .
J: TRBJ2-6
V: TRBV5-1
size: .
CDR3: CASSLRGTTGLHSGANVLTF
DNA: TGCGCCAGCAGCCTCCGCGGGACAACGGGCCTCCACTCTGGGGCCAACGTCCTGACTTTC

D: TRBD1
J: TRBJ1-2
V: TRBV7-2
size: .
CDR3: CASSLVGGQANYGYTF
DNA: TGTGCCAGCAGCTTAGTAGGGGGACAGGCTAACTATGGCTACACCTTC

D: .
J: TRBJ1-5
V: TRBV6-5
size: .
CDR3: CASSYVKTNQPQHF
DNA: TGTGCCAGCAGTTATGTGAAGACAAATCAGCCCCAGCATTTT

D: TRBD1
J: TRBJ1-6
V: TRBV30
size: once
CDR3: CAWRMTGVSSPLHF
DNA: TGTGCCTGGAGGATGACAGGGGTCAGTTCACCCCTCCACTTT

D: .
J: TRBJ2-3
V: TRBV7-2
size: .
CDR3: CASSLMGGVDTQYF
DNA: TGTGCCAGCAGCTTAATGGGGGGCGTAGATACGCAGTATTTT

D: .
J: TRBJ2-4
V: TRBV29-1
size: few
CDR3: CSVGLGQSKNIQYF
DNA: TGCAGCGTTGGGTTGGGACAATCCAAAAACATTCAGTACTTC

D: .
J: TRBJ1-6
V: TRBV9
size: .
CDR3: CASSVEGSSPLHF
DNA: TGTGCCAGCAGCGTAGAGGGTAGCTCACCCCTCCACTTT

D: .
J: TRBJ2-2
V: TRBV9
size: .
CDR3: CASSLRTDTGELFF
DNA: TGTGCCAGCAGCCTTCGGACGGACACCGGGGAGCTGTTTTTT

D: .
J: TRBJ1-1
V: TRBV18
size: .
CDR3: CASSPAVVNTEAFF
DNA: TGTGCCAGCTCACCTGCGGTCGTGAACACTGAAGCTTTCTTT

D: .
J: TRBJ2-1
V: TRBV10-3
size: .
CDR3: CAIREGISNNEQFF
DNA: TGTGCCATCAGGGAGGGGATCTCGAACAATGAGCAGTTCTTC

D: .
J: TRBJ1-3
V: TRBV6-6
size: .
CDR3: CASSYPQDYSGNTIYF
DNA: TGTGCCAGCAGTTACCCACAGGACTACTCTGGAAACACCATATATTTT

D: .
J: TRBJ2-5
V: TRBV10-3
size: .
CDR3: CAISERQNQETQYF
DNA: TGTGCCATCAGTGAGCGACAGAACCAAGAGACCCAGTACTTC

D: .
J: TRBJ2-7
V: TRBV5-1
size: .
CDR3: CASSLDSLLSYEQYF
DNA: TGCGCCAGCAGCTTGGATTCTCTCCTCTCCTACGAGCAGTACTTC

D: TRBD1
J: TRBJ2-3
V: TRBV9
size: .
CDR3: CASSAGQTNTDTQYF
DNA: TGTGCCAGCAGCGCGGGACAGACTAACACAGATACGCAGTATTTT

D: .
J: TRBJ1-3
V: TRBV30
size: .
CDR3: CAWSRGDINTIYF
DNA: TGTGCCTGGAGTAGGGGGGATATAAACACCATATATTTT